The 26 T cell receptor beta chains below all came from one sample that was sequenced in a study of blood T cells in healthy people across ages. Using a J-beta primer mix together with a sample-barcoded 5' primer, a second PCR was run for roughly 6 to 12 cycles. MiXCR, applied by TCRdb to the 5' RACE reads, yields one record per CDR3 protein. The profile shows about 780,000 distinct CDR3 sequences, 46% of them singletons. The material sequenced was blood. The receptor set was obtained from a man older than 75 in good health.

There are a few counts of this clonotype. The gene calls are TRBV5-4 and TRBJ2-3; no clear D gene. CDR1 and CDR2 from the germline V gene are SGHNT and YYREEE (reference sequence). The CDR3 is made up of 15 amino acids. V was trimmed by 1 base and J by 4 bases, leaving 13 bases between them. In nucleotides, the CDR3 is TGTGCCAGCAGCTTGCTACAAATTCTCCCAGATACGCAGTATTTT. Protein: CASSLLQILPDTQYF.

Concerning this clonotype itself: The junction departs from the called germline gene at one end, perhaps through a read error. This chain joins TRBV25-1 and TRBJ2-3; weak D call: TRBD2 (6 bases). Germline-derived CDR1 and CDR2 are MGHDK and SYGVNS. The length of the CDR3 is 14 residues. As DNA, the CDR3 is TGTGCCAGCACGAAAGAGGGACTCCCAGATGCGCAGTATTTT. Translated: CASTKEGLPDAQYF.

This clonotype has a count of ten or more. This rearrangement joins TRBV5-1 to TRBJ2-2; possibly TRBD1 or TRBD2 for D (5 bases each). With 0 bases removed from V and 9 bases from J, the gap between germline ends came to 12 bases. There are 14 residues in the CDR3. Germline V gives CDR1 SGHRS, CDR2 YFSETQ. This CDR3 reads CASSLDGDDRELFF. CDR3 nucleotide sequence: TGCGCCAGCAGCTTGGACGGGGACGATCGGGAGCTGTTTTTT.

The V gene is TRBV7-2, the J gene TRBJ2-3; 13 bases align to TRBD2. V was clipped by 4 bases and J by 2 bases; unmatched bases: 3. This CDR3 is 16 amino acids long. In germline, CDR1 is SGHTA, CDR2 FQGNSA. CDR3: CASSYTSGRDTDTQYF. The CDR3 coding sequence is TGTGCCAGCAGCTATACTAGCGGGAGGGACACAGATACGCAGTATTTT.

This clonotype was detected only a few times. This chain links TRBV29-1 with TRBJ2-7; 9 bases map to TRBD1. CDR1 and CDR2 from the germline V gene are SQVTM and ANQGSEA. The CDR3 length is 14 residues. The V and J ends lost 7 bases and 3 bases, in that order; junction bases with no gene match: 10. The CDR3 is CSAKTGQGYYEQYF. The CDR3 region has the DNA TGCAGCGCAAAGACGGGACAGGGTTACTACGAGCAGTACTTC.

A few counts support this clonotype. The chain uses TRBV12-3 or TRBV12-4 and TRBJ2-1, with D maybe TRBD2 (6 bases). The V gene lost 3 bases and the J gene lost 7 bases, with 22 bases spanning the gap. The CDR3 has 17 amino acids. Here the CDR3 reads CASSLPSGGRGSNEQFF. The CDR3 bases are TGTGCCAGCAGTTTGCCCTCCGGAGGGAGAGGGAGTAATGAGCAGTTCTTC.

DNA of the CDR3: TGTGCCAGCAGCCAGGCCCGACTAGCGGGAGGTGCCTACGAGCAGTACTTC. It encodes CASSQARLAGGAYEQYF. The genes are TRBV3-1 and TRBJ2-5; TRBD2 agrees at 13 bases. Near its end, the DNA agrees better with TRBJ2-7, so the J call may be wrong. The CDR3 contains 17 residues. Germline values: CDR1 LGHDT, CDR2 YNNKEL (reference sequence).

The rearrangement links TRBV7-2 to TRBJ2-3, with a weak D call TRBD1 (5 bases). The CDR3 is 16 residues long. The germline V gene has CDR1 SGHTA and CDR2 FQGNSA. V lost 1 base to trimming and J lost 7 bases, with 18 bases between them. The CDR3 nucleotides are TGTGCCAGCAGCTTAGAGGGGCCACCCAGCACGTATACGCAGTATTTT. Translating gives CASSLEGPPSTYTQYF.

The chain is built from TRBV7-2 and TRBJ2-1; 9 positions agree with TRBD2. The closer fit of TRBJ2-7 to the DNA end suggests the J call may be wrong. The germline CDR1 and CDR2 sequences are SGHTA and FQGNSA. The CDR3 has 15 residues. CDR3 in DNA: TGTGCCAGCAGCTCGACTAGCGGAACCTACAATGAGCAGTACTTC. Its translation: CASSSTSGTYNEQYF.

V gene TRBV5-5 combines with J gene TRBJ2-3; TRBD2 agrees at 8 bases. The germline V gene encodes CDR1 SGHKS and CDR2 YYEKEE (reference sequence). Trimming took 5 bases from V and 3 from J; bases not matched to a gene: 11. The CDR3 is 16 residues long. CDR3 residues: CASRNERESVTDTQYF. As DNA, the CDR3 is TGTGCCAGCAGAAACGAGCGGGAGTCGGTGACAGATACGCAGTATTTT.

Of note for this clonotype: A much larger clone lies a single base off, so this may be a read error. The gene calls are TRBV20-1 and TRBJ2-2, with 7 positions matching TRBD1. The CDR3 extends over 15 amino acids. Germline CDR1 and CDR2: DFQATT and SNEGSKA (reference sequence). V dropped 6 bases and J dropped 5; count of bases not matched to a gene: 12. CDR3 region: CSAGKQGIRTGELFF. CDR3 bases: TGCAGTGCGGGGAAACAGGGGATCAGGACCGGGGAGCTGTTTTTT.

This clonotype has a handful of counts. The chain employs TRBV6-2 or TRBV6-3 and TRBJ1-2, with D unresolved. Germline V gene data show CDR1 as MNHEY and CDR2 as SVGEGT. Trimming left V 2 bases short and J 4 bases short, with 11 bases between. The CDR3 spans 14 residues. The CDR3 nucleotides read TGTGCCAGCAGTTACCATCAGGCGGGCTATGGCTACACCTTC. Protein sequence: CASSYHQAGYGYTF.

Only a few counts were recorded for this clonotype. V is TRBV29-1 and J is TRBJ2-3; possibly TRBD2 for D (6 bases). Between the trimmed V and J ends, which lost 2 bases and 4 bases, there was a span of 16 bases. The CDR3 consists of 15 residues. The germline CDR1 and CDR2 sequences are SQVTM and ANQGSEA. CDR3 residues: CSVESRLEGPDTQYF. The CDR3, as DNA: TGCAGCGTTGAATCCCGACTAGAGGGCCCAGATACGCAGTATTTT.

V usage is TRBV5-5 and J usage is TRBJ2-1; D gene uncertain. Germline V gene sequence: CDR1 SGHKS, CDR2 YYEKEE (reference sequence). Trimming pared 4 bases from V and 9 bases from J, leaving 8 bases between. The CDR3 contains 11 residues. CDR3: CASSINGEQFF. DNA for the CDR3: TGTGCCAGCAGCATCAATGGTGAGCAGTTCTTC. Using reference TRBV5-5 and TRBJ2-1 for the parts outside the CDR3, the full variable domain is DAGVTQSPTHLIKTRGQQVTLRCSPISGHKSVSWYQQVLGQGPQFIFQYYEKEERGRGNFPDRFSARQFPNYSSELNVNALLLGDSALYLCASSINGEQFFGPGTRLTVL.

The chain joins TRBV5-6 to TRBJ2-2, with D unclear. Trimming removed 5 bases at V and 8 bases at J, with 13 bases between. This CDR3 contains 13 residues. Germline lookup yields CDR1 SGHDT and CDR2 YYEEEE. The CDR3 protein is CASRTGPRGELFF. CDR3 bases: TGTGCCAGCAGAACCGGGCCCCGGGGGGAGCTGTTTTTT. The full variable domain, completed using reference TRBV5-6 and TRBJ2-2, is DAGVTQSPTHLIKTRGQQVTLRCSPKSGHDTVSWYQQALGQGPQFIFQYYEEEERQRGNFPDRFSGHQFPNYSSELNVNALLLGDSALYLCASRTGPRGELFFGEGSRLTVL.

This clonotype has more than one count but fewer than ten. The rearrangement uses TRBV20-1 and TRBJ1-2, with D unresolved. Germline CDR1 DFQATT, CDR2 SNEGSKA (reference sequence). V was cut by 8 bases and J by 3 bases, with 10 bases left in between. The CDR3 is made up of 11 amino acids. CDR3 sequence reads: CSLDIHYGYTF. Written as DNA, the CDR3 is TGCAGTCTAGACATCCACTATGGCTACACCTTC.

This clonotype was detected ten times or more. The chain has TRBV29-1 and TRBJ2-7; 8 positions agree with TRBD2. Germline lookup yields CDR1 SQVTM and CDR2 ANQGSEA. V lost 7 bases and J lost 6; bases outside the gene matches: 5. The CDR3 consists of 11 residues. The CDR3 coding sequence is TGCAGCGCACGGGGGGGCGGCGAGCAGTACTTC. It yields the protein CSARGGGEQYF.

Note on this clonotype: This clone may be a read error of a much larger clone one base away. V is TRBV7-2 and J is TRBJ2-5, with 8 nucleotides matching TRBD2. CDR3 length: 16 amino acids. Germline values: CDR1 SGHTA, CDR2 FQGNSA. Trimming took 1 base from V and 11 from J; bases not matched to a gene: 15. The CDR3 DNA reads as TGTGCCAGCAGCTTAGAAGAGGGTAGCGGGATAAATGAGCAGTACTTC. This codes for CASSLEEGSGINEQYF.

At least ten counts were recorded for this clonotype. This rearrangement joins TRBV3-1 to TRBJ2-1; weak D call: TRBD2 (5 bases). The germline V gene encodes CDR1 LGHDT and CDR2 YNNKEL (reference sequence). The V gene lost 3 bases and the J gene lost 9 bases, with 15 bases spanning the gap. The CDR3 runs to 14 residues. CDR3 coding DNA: TGTGCCAGCAGCCACCGAGCCTTGAGCGGTGAGCAGTTCTTC. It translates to CASSHRALSGEQFF.

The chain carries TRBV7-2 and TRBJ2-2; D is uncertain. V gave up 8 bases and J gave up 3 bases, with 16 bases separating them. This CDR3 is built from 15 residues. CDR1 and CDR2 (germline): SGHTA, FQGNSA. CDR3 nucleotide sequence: TGTGCCAGCTTAGTGTTGAGTCCCGACACCGGGGAGCTGTTTTTT. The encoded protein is CASLVLSPDTGELFF.

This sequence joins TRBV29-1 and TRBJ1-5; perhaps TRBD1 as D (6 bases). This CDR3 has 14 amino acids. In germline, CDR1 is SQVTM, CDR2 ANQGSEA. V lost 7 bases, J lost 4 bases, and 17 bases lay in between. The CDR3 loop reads CSAVGTNANQPQHF. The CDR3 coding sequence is TGCAGCGCCGTCGGGACAAATGCTAATCAGCCCCAGCATTTT.

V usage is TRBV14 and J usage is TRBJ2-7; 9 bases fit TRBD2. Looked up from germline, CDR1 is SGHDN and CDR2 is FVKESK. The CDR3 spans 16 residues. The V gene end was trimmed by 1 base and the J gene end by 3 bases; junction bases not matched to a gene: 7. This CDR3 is CASSQVTSGWDYEQYF. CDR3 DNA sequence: TGTGCCAGCAGCCAAGTTACTAGCGGGTGGGACTACGAGCAGTACTTC.

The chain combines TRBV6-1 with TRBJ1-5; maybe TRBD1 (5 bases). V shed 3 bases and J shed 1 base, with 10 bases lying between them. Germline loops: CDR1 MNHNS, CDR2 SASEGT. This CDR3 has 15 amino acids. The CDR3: CASSEVWGSNQPQHF. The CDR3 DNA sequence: TGTGCCAGCAGTGAGGTCTGGGGGAGCAATCAGCCCCAGCATTTT.

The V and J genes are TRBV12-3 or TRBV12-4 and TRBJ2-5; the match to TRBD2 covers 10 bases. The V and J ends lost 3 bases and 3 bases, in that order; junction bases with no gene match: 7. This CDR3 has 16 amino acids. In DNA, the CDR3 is TGTGCCAGCAGTTTGAGACCCGGGACTAGCGAAGAGACCCAGTACTTC. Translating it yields CASSLRPGTSEETQYF.

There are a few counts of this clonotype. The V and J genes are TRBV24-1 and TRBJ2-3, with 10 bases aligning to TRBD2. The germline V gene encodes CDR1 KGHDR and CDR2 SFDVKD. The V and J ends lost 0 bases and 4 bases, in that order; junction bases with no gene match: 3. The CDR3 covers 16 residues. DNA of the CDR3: TGTGCCACCAGTGATTTGCCTAGCGGGAGTCCAGATACGCAGTATTTT. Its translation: CATSDLPSGSPDTQYF.

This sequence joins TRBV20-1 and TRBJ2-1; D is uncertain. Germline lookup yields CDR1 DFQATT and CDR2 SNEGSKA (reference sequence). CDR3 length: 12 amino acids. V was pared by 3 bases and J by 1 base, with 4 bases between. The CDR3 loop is CSASMSYNEQFF. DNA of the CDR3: TGCAGTGCTAGTATGTCCTACAATGAGCAGTTCTTC.